A single sample is the source of the 20 T cell receptor beta chains below, sequenced in a study of control samples from healthy donors and cancer patients. Sequenced by immunoSEQ multiplex PCR; TCRdb stores in-frame clones only, minus some. This table has 200,000 or so clones, over 90% appearing once. The sequenced material came from blood. The receptors originated from a man between 50 and 59 years old in good health.

The chain combines TRBV3-1 (or the pseudogene TRBV3-2) with TRBJ2-7; D possibly corresponds to TRBD2 (7 bases). Looked up from germline, CDR1 is LGHDT and CDR2 is YNNKEL (reference sequence). Trimming took 1 base from V and 6 from J, leaving 13 bases between them. The CDR3 is 14 amino acids. CDR3 loop: CASSQGGGVREQYF. Written as DNA, the CDR3 is TGTGCCAGCAGCCAAGGAGGGGGGGTCCGCGAGCAGTACTTC.

The chain carries TRBV9 and TRBJ1-6; D possibly corresponds to TRBD1 (5 bases). The V gene lost 4 bases and the J gene lost 6 bases, with 14 bases spanning the gap. CDR1 and CDR2 (germline): SGDLS, YYNGEE. This CDR3 is 15 amino acids long. The CDR3 region is CASSLGTGLNSPLHF. In DNA form, the CDR3 reads TGTGCCAGCAGCCTCGGGACGGGCCTTAATTCACCCCTCCACTTT.

The chain couples TRBV5-6 to TRBJ1-1, with D perhaps TRBD1 (5 bases). The V end was cut by 4 bases, the J end by 2 bases, with 9 bases between. Germline V gene sequence: CDR1 SGHDT, CDR2 YYEEEE. The length of the CDR3 is 13 residues. As DNA, the CDR3 is TGTGCCAGCAGCCGGGGGGTTAACACTGAAGCTTTCTTT. Amino acids: CASSRGVNTEAFF.

This clone was recorded once. V usage is TRBV19 and J usage is TRBJ2-2; maybe TRBD2 (5 bases). V was trimmed by 3 bases and J by 4 bases, leaving 18 bases between them. Per the germline V gene, CDR1 is LNHDA and CDR2 is SQIVND (reference sequence). The CDR3 loop spans 17 amino acids. CDR3 protein: CASSIHGLSRGTGELFF. The CDR3 DNA reads as TGTGCCAGTAGTATTCACGGACTGTCCCGGGGCACCGGGGAGCTGTTTTTT.

The chain is built from TRBV7-8 and TRBJ2-1; no definite D call. This CDR3 has 12 amino acids. Germline CDR1 and CDR2: SGHVS and FQNEAQ. V lost 2 bases to trimming and J lost 12 bases, with 11 bases between them. The CDR3 reads CASSLTSLGQFF. In nucleotides, the CDR3 is TGTGCCAGCAGCTTAACCTCCCTCGGGCAGTTCTTC.

This chain connects TRBV4-1 to TRBJ1-1; tentatively, D is TRBD1 (5 bases). Looked up from germline, CDR1 is MGHRA and CDR2 is YSYEKL. The V gene lost 2 bases and the J gene lost 0 bases, with 10 bases spanning the gap. This CDR3 spans 15 amino acids. The CDR3 DNA sequence: TGCGCCAGCAGCCAACCGACAGAGATGAACACTGAAGCTTTCTTT. Protein: CASSQPTEMNTEAFF.

This clone has a handful of counts. The chain carries TRBV12-3 or TRBV12-4 and TRBJ2-1; 8 nucleotides line up with TRBD2. The CDR3 sequence is 13 residues long. Losses at the gene ends were 5 bases for V and 6 bases for J; bases not matched to a gene: 3. The CDR3 region has the DNA TGTGCCAGCAGTACCGGGGGGGGCAATGAGCAGTTCTTC. Amino acid sequence: CASSTGGGNEQFF.

In its sample, this clone was seen a few times. The chain employs TRBV18 and TRBJ2-1; D is possibly TRBD2 (6 bases). CDR3 length equals 15 residues. V was shortened by 3 bases and J by 5 bases, with 14 bases between the two germline ends. Germline CDR1 is KGHSH and CDR2 is LQKENI. DNA for the CDR3: TGTGCCAGCTCACCCTTGACGGAGGGCCACAATGAGCAGTTCTTC. Protein sequence: CASSPLTEGHNEQFF.

This rearrangement joins TRBV7-3 to TRBJ2-3, with D tentatively TRBD1 or TRBD2 (5 bases each). The CDR3 has 17 amino acids. CDR1 and CDR2 from the germline V gene are SGHTA and FQGTGA. The V gene lost 6 bases and the J gene lost 6 bases, with 25 bases spanning the gap. CDR3 DNA sequence: TGTGCCAGCAGTATCAAGCGGTCCGGGACCCTGAGGGATACGCAGTATTTT. Its translation is CASSIKRSGTLRDTQYF.

This chain uses TRBV15 with TRBJ2-3; TRBD2 matches at 10 bases. The CDR3 is 16 residues long. The V and J ends lost 3 bases and 6 bases, in that order; junction bases with no gene match: 9. Looked up from germline, CDR1 is LNHNV and CDR2 is YYDKDF (reference sequence). The CDR3 reads CATSRASGGASDTQYF. The CDR3 DNA reads as TGTGCCACCAGCAGGGCCAGCGGGGGGGCGTCTGATACGCAGTATTTT.

The CDR3 is CASSSHRGATEAFF. The CDR3 nucleotides read TGTGCCAGCAGTAGTCACAGGGGCGCCACTGAAGCTTTCTTT. The chain is built from TRBV6-5 and TRBJ1-1, with 7 bases matching TRBD1. Germline V gene sequence: CDR1 MNHEY, CDR2 SVGAGI. The length of the CDR3 is 14 residues. Trimming cost V 5 bases and J 4 bases; bases outside gene matches: 7.

This clone was seen only once. The V and J genes are TRBV28 and TRBJ1-3; D remains ambiguous. The V end was cut by 4 bases, the J end by 3 bases, with 16 bases between. CDR3 size: 16 residues. Germline V gene data show CDR1 as MDHEN and CDR2 as SYDVKM. CDR3: CASSSRIEIVGNTIYF. CDR3 nucleotide sequence: TGTGCCAGCAGTTCCCGAATAGAAATAGTTGGAAACACCATATATTTT.

This CDR3 reads CASSPGPLLDEQFF. The DNA for the CDR3 is TGTGCCAGCAGCCCGGGCCCACTACTTGACGAGCAGTTCTTC. The chain uses TRBV5-6 and TRBJ2-1; D gene ambiguous. CDR3 size: 14 residues. Germline CDR1 and CDR2: SGHDT and YYEEEE. Trimming shortened V by 4 bases and J by 10 bases, and 18 bases separated the two germline ends.

This clone appeared once. This chain links TRBV18 with TRBJ2-7, with a possible D match to TRBD2 (6 bases). CDR1 and CDR2 from the germline V gene are KGHSH and LQKENI. There are 16 residues in the CDR3. Trimming cost V 3 bases and J 3 bases, with 18 bases left between them. The CDR3 region is CASSPTFGGTVYEQYF. CDR3 DNA sequence: TGTGCCAGCTCACCGACTTTTGGGGGGACTGTCTACGAGCAGTACTTC.

This clone was observed a handful of times. V is TRBV5-8 and J is TRBJ1-5; no definite D call. The CDR3 is 13 amino acids. V lost 0 bases and J lost 7, with 8 bases in between. CDR1 is SGHTS, CDR2 YDEGEE, per germline. CDR3 in DNA: TGTGCCAGCAGCTTGGTACCTGGCCAGCCCCAGCATTTT. This gives the protein CASSLVPGQPQHF.

The chain is built from TRBV4-2 and TRBJ1-2; a weak D match, TRBD1 (6 bases). Per the germline V gene, CDR1 is LGHNA and CDR2 is YNFKEQ. Trimming removed 1 base from V and 8 bases from J, with 11 bases in between. CDR3 length equals 13 residues. CDR3 DNA sequence: TGTGCCAGCAGCCAAGGGGGGGCTACAGGCTACACCTTC. This sequence encodes CASSQGGATGYTF.

This clone was detected only once. CDR3 nucleotides: TGCGCCAGCAGCCAAGCGCAAGATACGCAGTATTTT. Translation gives CASSQAQDTQYF. The chain recombines TRBV4-1 with TRBJ2-3; no clear D gene. The length of the CDR3 is 12 residues. CDR1 is MGHRA, CDR2 YSYEKL, per germline. V lost 1 base to trimming and J lost 5 bases, with 4 bases between them.

This clone was seen just once. The chain combines TRBV18 with TRBJ1-6; 7 nucleotides agree with TRBD1. The length of the CDR3 is 15 residues. Trimming took 2 bases from V and 7 from J; bases not matched to a gene: 5. Per the germline V gene, CDR1 is KGHSH and CDR2 is LQKENI. The CDR3 loop reads CASSPNRGPNSPLHF. The CDR3 region has the DNA TGTGCCAGCTCACCAAACAGGGGACCAAATTCACCCCTCCACTTT.

V gene TRBV18 combines with J gene TRBJ1-3; no definite D call. The CDR3 covers 16 residues. The germline gives CDR1 KGHSH, CDR2 LQKENI. V was cut by 2 bases and J by 1 base, with 12 bases left in between. The CDR3 DNA reads as TGTGCCAGCTCACCATCCGCGGACTCATCTGGAAACACCATATATTTT. Protein: CASSPSADSSGNTIYF.

The chain joins TRBV24-1 to TRBJ1-5; no clear D. Germline V CDR1 and CDR2: KGHDR, SFDVKD. V dropped 3 bases and J dropped 9 bases, with 8 bases sitting between them. This CDR3 spans 12 amino acids. The CDR3 bases are TGTGCCACCAGTGATCCAGGATTGCCCCAGCATTTT. As protein: CATSDPGLPQHF.